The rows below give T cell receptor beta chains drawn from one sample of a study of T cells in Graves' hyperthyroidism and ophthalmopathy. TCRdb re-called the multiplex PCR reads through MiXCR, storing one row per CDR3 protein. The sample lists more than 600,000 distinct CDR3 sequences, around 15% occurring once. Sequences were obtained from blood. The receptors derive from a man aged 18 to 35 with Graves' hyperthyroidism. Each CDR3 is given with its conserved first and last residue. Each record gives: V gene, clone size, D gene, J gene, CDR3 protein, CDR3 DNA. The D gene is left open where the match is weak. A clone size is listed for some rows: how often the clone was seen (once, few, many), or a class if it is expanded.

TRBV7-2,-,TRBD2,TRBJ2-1,CASSSSSSGRAYNEQFF,TGTGCCAGCAGCTCGAGCAGTAGCGGGAGGGCCTATAATGAGCAGTTCTTC
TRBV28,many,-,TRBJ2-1,CASISPWYNEQFF,TGTGCCAGCATTAGTCCCTGGTACAATGAGCAGTTCTTC
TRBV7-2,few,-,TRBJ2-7,CASSTYPGSYEQYF,TGTGCCAGCAGCACCTACCCGGGCTCCTACGAGCAGTACTTC
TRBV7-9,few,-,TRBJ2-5,CASSPNRDRETQYF,TGTGCCAGCAGCCCTAACAGGGATCGAGAGACCCAGTACTTC
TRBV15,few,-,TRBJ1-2,CATSHMRGYTF,TGTGCCACCAGCCACATGCGAGGCTACACCTTC
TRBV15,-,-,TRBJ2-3,CATSSRRADTDTQYF,TGTGCCACCAGCAGTCGGCGGGCCGACACAGATACGCAGTATTTT
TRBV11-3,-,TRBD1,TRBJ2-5,CASSLDLRTGAQYF,TGTGCCAGCAGCTTAGATCTTCGAACAGGGGCCCAGTACTTC
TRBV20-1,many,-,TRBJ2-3,CSASDSPPDTQYF,TGCAGTGCTTCGGACTCGCCCCCAGATACGCAGTATTTT
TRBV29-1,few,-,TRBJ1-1,CSVEAGGTEAFF,TGCAGCGTTGAGGCGGGGGGGACTGAAGCTTTCTTT
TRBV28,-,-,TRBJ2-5,CASGISGTQETQYF,TGTGCCAGCGGAATTAGCGGTACCCAAGAGACCCAGTACTTC
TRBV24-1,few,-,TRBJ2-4,CATFMGPRAKNIQYF,TGTGCCACCTTCATGGGGCCCAGGGCCAAAAACATTCAGTACTTC
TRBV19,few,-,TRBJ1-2,CASSIGGQGYTF,TGTGCCAGTAGTATAGGGGGCCAGGGCTACACCTTC
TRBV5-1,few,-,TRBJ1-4,CASSPWTENEKLFF,TGCGCCAGCAGCCCTTGGACAGAAAATGAAAAACTGTTTTTT
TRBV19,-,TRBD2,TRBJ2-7,CASSSLASGSREQYF,TGTGCCAGTAGTTCCTTGGCTAGCGGGTCCCGCGAGCAGTACTTC
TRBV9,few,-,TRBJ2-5,CASSANGETQYF,TGTGCCAGCAGCGCGAACGGCGAGACCCAGTACTTC
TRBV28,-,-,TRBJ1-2,CASTPGRADYGYTF,TGTGCCAGCACCCCGGGAAGGGCAGACTATGGCTACACCTTC
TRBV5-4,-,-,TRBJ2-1,CASSWDERPKVDEQFF,TGTGCCAGCAGCTGGGACGAGAGGCCCAAGGTCGATGAGCAGTTCTTC
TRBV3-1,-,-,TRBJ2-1,CASSQDYAGQFF,TGTGCCAGCAGCCAAGATTACGCGGGCCAGTTCTTC
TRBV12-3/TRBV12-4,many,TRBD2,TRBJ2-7,CASSLASGALAYEQYF,TGTGCCAGCAGTTTAGCTAGCGGGGCCTTGGCCTACGAGCAGTACTTC
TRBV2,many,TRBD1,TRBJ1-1,CASTPTGFSEAFF,TGTGCCAGCACCCCGACAGGGTTTAGTGAAGCTTTCTTT
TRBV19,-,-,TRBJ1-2,CASSPPGRYGYTF,TGTGCCAGTAGTCCTCCTGGACGGTATGGCTACACCTTC
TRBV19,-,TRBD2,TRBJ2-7,CASSIAGGVREQYF,TGTGCCAGTAGTATAGCGGGAGGCGTCCGCGAGCAGTACTTC
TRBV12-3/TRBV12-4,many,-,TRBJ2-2,CASSDLASGELFF,TGTGCCAGCAGTGACCTAGCTTCCGGGGAGCTGTTTTTT